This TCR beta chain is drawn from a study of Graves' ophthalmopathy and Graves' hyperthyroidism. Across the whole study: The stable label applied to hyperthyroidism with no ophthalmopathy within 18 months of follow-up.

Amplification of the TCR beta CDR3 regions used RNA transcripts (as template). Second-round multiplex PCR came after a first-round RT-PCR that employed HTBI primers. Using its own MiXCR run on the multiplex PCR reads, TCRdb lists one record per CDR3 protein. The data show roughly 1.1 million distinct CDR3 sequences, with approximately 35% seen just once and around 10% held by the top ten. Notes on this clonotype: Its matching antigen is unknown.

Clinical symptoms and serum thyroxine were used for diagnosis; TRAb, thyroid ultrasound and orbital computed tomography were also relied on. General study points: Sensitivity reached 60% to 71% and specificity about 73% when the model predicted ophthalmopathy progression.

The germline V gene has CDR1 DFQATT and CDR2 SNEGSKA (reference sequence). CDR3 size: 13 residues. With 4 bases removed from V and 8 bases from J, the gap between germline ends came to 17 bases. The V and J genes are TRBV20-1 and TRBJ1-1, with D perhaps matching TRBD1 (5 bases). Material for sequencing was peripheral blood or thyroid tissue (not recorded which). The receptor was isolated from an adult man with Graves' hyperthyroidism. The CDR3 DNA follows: TGCAGTGCTATGGGACTAGCGGGCCTAGAAGCTTTCTTT. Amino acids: CSAMGLAGLEAFF.